This T cell receptor (beta chain) was captured in a study of blood T cell repertoires in COVID-19. For the study at large: COVID-19 samples collected from the United States, Italy and Spain covered acute and convalescent phases. The analysed material was cDNA or gDNA that came from T cells, B-cell-depleted T cells, or PBMCs.

Under the authors' procedure: Estimates of nucleated cell counts were drawn from the amplification of reference gene primers. Some clones are missing from TCRdb's copy, which holds only in-frame ones; the method was immunoSEQ multiplex PCR. That table furnishes V, J and clone size, whereas the DNA furnished D and trimming. This table has some 25,000 clones, roughly 90% appearing once. This CDR3 contains 17 residues. Trimming left V 0 bases short and J 5 bases short, with 19 bases between. Germline values: CDR1 MGHRA, CDR2 YSYEKL. Material for sequencing was peripheral blood. V is TRBV4-1 and J is TRBJ1-1; D is unresolved. The TCR was taken from a human donor in a cohort sampled during active COVID-19. The CDR3 sequence is CASSQDPSLGRHTEAFF. For the CDR3, the DNA is TGCGCCAGCAGCCAAGATCCATCCTTGGGGAGACATACTGAAGCTTTCTTT.